This record covers a single T cell receptor beta chain. Its specificity is not known. At the DNA level, this CDR3 is encoded by other sequences in the same sample as well. This specimen belongs to a study of cytomegalovirus exposure and HLA in healthy donors. Broader study findings: In a later analysis, across HLA loci, associated TCR counts were highest for DRB1, lowest for HLA-C.

The V gene lost 0 bases and the J gene lost 7 bases, with 6 bases spanning the gap. The germline gives CDR1 LGHNA, CDR2 YNFKEQ. The CDR3 runs 12 residues. PCR involved 60 Vbeta and 13 Jbeta primers. Produced via immunoSEQ multiplex PCR; TCRdb's table is partial and in-frame only. The sample holds around 250,000 clones; approximately 81% are singletons and the top ten take 8%. V usage is TRBV4-2 and J usage is TRBJ1-2; maybe TRBD1 (5 bases). Material: PBMCs. This sequence originates from an older woman in good health and CMV-seropositive. The CDR3, as DNA: TGTGCCAGCAGCCAAGAGGGGGGTGGCTACACCTTC. Its translation: CASSQEGGGYTF.